A selection of T cell receptor beta chains follows, all from one sample in a study of blood T cell repertoires in COVID-19. The data were produced by immunoSEQ multiplex PCR, yet TCRdb's version contains in-frame clones alone and is incomplete. The sample has more than 150,000 clones, about 82% seen once. Sequencing was done on a sample of peripheral blood. The receptor set was obtained from a woman aged 25-40 years with acute or convalescent COVID-19. Both conserved end residues are part of each CDR3.

v_call: TRBV11-2
cdr3_length: 14
j_call: TRBJ1-2
cdr3_aa: CASSLGTGGYGYTF

v_call: TRBV7-2
cdr3_length: 16
j_call: TRBJ1-4
cdr3_aa: CASSFSTGTTGKELFF

v_call: TRBV7-2
cdr3_length: 14
j_call: TRBJ2-5
cdr3_aa: CASSQAGFQETQYF

v_call: TRBV7-2
cdr3_length: 14
j_call: TRBJ2-1
cdr3_aa: CASSFQGRWVEQFF

v_call: TRBV28
cdr3_length: 12
j_call: TRBJ2-5
cdr3_aa: CASSPPVETQYF

v_call: TRBV5-1
cdr3_length: 14
j_call: TRBJ1-2
cdr3_aa: CASSLAGQNYGYTF

v_call: TRBV12-3/TRBV12-4
cdr3_length: 12
j_call: TRBJ1-2
cdr3_aa: CASSRQEYRYTF

v_call: TRBV4-1
cdr3_length: 17
j_call: TRBJ2-7
cdr3_aa: CASSQEPGQGRIYEQYF

v_call: TRBV6-1
cdr3_length: 15
j_call: TRBJ1-2
cdr3_aa: CASSEAGRELDGYTF

v_call: TRBV9
cdr3_length: 15
j_call: TRBJ2-7
cdr3_aa: CASSDSGSGGYEQYF

v_call: TRBV2
cdr3_length: 14
j_call: TRBJ1-6
cdr3_aa: CASWDRAQHSPLHF

v_call: TRBV2
cdr3_length: 13
j_call: TRBJ1-6
cdr3_aa: CASRGRYNSPLHF

v_call: TRBV7-2
cdr3_length: 15
j_call: TRBJ2-7
cdr3_aa: CASSLAGGPTYEQYF

v_call: TRBV27
cdr3_length: 11
j_call: TRBJ1-1
cdr3_aa: CASRMGTEAFF

v_call: TRBV7-9
cdr3_length: 15
j_call: TRBJ2-2
cdr3_aa: CASSSDSLVTGELFF

v_call: TRBV19
cdr3_length: 15
j_call: TRBJ2-1
cdr3_aa: CASTLGLAGVGEQFF

v_call: TRBV11-2
cdr3_length: 14
j_call: TRBJ2-4
cdr3_aa: CASSLAGGPGIQYF

v_call: TRBV6-5
cdr3_length: 14
j_call: TRBJ2-7
cdr3_aa: CASSLTGDTYEQYF

v_call: TRBV6-5
cdr3_length: 11
j_call: TRBJ2-7
cdr3_aa: CASSRDRKQYF

v_call: TRBV27
cdr3_length: 15
j_call: TRBJ2-7
cdr3_aa: CASSLSVRASYEQYF

v_call: TRBV2
cdr3_length: 11
j_call: TRBJ2-7
cdr3_aa: CASSVRDEQYF

v_call: TRBV4-3
cdr3_length: 14
j_call: TRBJ2-7
cdr3_aa: CASSQDLMGREQYF

v_call: TRBV4-1
cdr3_length: 17
j_call: TRBJ2-2
cdr3_aa: CASSQGLAASGTGELFF

v_call: TRBV5-4
cdr3_length: 12
j_call: TRBJ1-1
cdr3_aa: CASPDDGTEAFF

v_call: TRBV12-3/TRBV12-4
cdr3_length: 13
j_call: TRBJ1-5
cdr3_aa: CASRQTGGQPQHF